The clone carrying this T cell receptor (beta chain) was seen more than once but under ten times. Its antigen is currently unknown. The sample comes from a study of regulatory T cells in long-lasting Graves disease. Study conclusions and caveats: Shared public clonotypes totalled approximately 3,000 in persistent patients, compared with around 880 in new patients.

Time point indicated: newly diagnosed GD, antithyroid drugs for less than 3 months. PBMC RNA was the source of the TCR library. Per the germline V gene, CDR1 is SGHKS and CDR2 is YYEKEE (reference sequence). The CDR3 spans 15 residues. V shed 4 bases, J shed 4 bases, and the junction held 7 bases outside the gene matches. CDR3-region Arm-PCR and iRepertoire HTBI primers produced the TCR beta libraries. TCRdb re-called the multiplex PCR reads with MiXCR, one entry per CDR3 protein. This sample has about 200,000 distinct CDR3 sequences; approximately 18% occur once, and the top ten carry over 9.5%. These same data were also listed under a study on T cells in Graves' hyperthyroidism and ophthalmopathy. That paper adds: Diagnostic decisions used clinical symptoms, serum thyroxine and TRAb, thyroid ultrasound and orbital computed tomography. Ophthalmopathy could be told apart from stable hyperthyroidism with a 13 V-J model.

This clonotype was sampled from a woman in her thirties with Graves disease. The chain employs TRBV5-5 and TRBJ1-3, with TRBD1 identical over 8 bases. The sample consisted of peripheral blood mononuclear cells (PBMCs), taken at new diagnosis, from a patient treated with antithyroid drugs. DNA for the CDR3: TGTGCCAGCAGCAATGACAGGGGCGTAGGAAACACCATATATTTT. It translates to CASSNDRGVGNTIYF. The full variable domain, rest sourced from reference TRBV5-5 and TRBJ1-3, is DAGVTQSPTHLIKTRGQQVTLRCSPISGHKSVSWYQQVLGQGPQFIFQYYEKEERGRGNFPDRFSARQFPNYSSELNVNALLLGDSALYLCASSNDRGVGNTIYFGEGSWLTVV.